This TCR beta chain was observed in a study of CD8 T cells in Susac syndrome (dated by TCRdb to between 2018 and 2021). Background on the whole study: Repertoire sequencing was used to test whether CD8+ T cell activation and differentiation in Susac syndrome was antigen driven.

RNA was extracted using the RNeasy kit, and about 0.45 to 1 ug of the RNA was reverse transcribed with random hexamers. TCR beta CDR3 regions were amplified with the immunoSEQ multiplex PCR assay covering 54 Vbeta and 13 Jbeta segments. PCR amplification bias was corrected by using a synthetic template baseline for primer optimization and computational correction. The source study handled its data this way. Reads were annotated to V, D and J genes according to IMGT and were analyzed with immunoSEQ Analyzer, with only productive sequences retained. Clonality was calculated as one minus the Shannon entropy normalized by log2 of the number of productive unique sequences. Public and private clones were assessed among the 100 most prevalent clones of each patient and control. Clones were defined as Susac-specific when absent from the healthy and MS cohorts, from 1,000 to 1,100 published viral clones and from other ImmuneACCESS disease sequences. TCRdb reprocessed the public reads (quality trimming at Q25 with fastp, clone calling with MiXCR) and kept in-frame beta chains. Identical CDR3 proteins give one entry, which carries the most common genes and DNA. None of the V and J calls come from the authors' own analysis; TCRdb made them. Here the sample has roughly 120,000 distinct CDR3 sequences; 85% to 95% occur a single time. The ten largest clones capture roughly 0.094% of the sample.

Peripheral blood CD8+ and CD4+ T cells from healthy donors, Susac syndrome patients and multiple sclerosis patients were profiled using high-throughput TCR beta sequencing. Treatment-naive patients with stable or active relapsing-remitting disease fulfilling revised McDonald criteria were used as multiple sclerosis controls. CD8+ TEMRA cells were enriched by FACS, while bulk CD8+ and CD4+ T cells were purified by magnetic negative isolation. Blood was drawn into EDTA tubes, processed within 24 hours, and PBMCs were isolated by density gradient centrifugation. PBMCs intended for TCR sequencing were cryopreserved in liquid nitrogen and thawed later in a water bath at 37 degrees C. A purity of at least 90% was achieved for sorted or isolated CD4+, CD8+ and CD8+ TEMRA cells. The paper as a whole reports these results and caveats: The number of individuals in the TCR sequencing and HLA analysis was recognized as being relatively small.

Details on this clonotype: It has no known antigen specificity. No much larger clone is present one base from it, and per-base qualities are unavailable.

The sequenced sample was CD4+ T cells from PBMCs. This clonotype originated in a human donor with multiple sclerosis.

The DNA is TGTGCCACCAGACCCAACACAGATACGCAGTATTTT. The encoded protein is CATRPNTDTQYF. The sequence is built from TRBV2 and TRBJ2-3; the D gene lacks a confident call. CDR1 and CDR2, per the germline V gene, are SNHLY and FYNNEI. The cysteine opens and the phenylalanine closes a CDR3 of 12 amino acids. The sequence is cut down to CDR3 DNA, 36 bases in frame from base 1. Deletion took 10 bases off V and 2 bases off J, with a span of 10 bases between the germline ends. Extended through the reference TRBV2 and TRBJ2-3 proteins, this CDR3 yields the full variable domain: EPEVTQTPSHQVTQMGQEVILRCVPISNHLYFYWYRQILGQKVEFLVSFYNNEISEKSEIFDDQFSVERPDGSNFTLKIRSTKLEDSAMYFCATRPNTDTQYFGPGTRLTVL.